A selection of T cell receptor beta chains follows, all from one sample in a study of blood T cell repertoires in COVID-19. Measured with immunoSEQ multiplex PCR; TCRdb has only the in-frame clones, and not every one. Here the sample spans about 150,000 clones, roughly 87% being singletons. Input material: peripheral blood. All receptors derive from a woman in her sixties or seventies with active or convalescent COVID-19. Each CDR3 is given with its conserved first and last residue. A D gene is named only where the DNA matches it firmly. Clone size is shown for a subset of rows, as once, few, many or a class of expanded clone.

- | TRBJ2-7 | 13 | - | TRBV18 | CASSPLIEDEQYF | TGTGCCAGCTCACCGCTTATAGAGGACGAGCAGTACTTC
- | TRBJ2-5 | 14 | - | TRBV4-1 | CASSQGGTARTQYF | TGCGCCAGCAGCCAAGGCGGGACTGCCCGGACCCAGTACTTC
- | TRBJ1-6 | 15 | - | TRBV21-1 | CASSSRDRDNSPLHF | TGTGCCAGCAGCAGCCGGGACAGGGATAATTCACCCCTCCACTTT
- | TRBJ1-2 | 16 | TRBD1 | TRBV9 | CASSVGSTDRGYGYTF | TGTGCCAGCAGCGTAGGCTCCACGGACAGGGGGTATGGCTACACCTTC
- | TRBJ1-4 | 14 | TRBD1 | TRBV24-1 | CATYDRAMVEKLFF | TGTGCCACCTACGACAGGGCGATGGTGGAAAAACTGTTTTTT
- | TRBJ2-1 | 15 | TRBD2 | TRBV3-1/TRBV3-2 | CASIRLAGYYNEQFF | TGTGCCAGCATCCGACTAGCGGGGTACTACAATGAGCAGTTCTTC
- | TRBJ1-2 | 13 | - | TRBV19 | CASSTTLSYGYTF | TGTGCCAGTAGTACAACTCTTAGCTATGGCTACACCTTC
- | TRBJ2-5 | 16 | TRBD2 | TRBV7-3 | CASSLAGSGGQETQYF | TGTGCCAGCAGCTTAGCCGGCTCGGGGGGGCAAGAGACCCAGTACTTC
- | TRBJ2-7 | 15 | TRBD1 | TRBV15 | CATSSPGTGGYEQYF | TGTGCCACCAGCAGCCCCGGGACAGGGGGCTACGAGCAGTACTTC
- | TRBJ2-3 | 21 | TRBD2 | TRBV27 | CARDYGFPRPILAGTTDTQYF | TGTGCCAGGGACTACGGGTTTCCGAGGCCTATACTAGCGGGGACCACAGATACGCAGTATTTT
few | TRBJ1-5 | 15 | - | TRBV6-2/TRBV6-3 | CASSYSIQGDQPQHF | TGTGCCAGCAGTTACTCAATACAGGGAGACCAGCCCCAGCATTTT
- | TRBJ1-1 | 13 | - | TRBV7-9 | CASSLWGETEAFF | TGTGCCAGCAGCTTATGGGGGGAAACTGAAGCTTTCTTT
- | TRBJ2-1 | 14 | TRBD1 | TRBV29-1 | CSVRTGTAWSEQFF | TGCAGCGTTCGGACCGGGACAGCGTGGAGTGAGCAGTTCTTC
- | TRBJ1-6 | 15 | - | TRBV15 | CATSRDGQDNSPLHF | TGTGCCACCAGCAGAGATGGCCAGGATAATTCACCCCTCCACTTT
- | TRBJ2-3 | 15 | TRBD1 | TRBV9 | CASSARGQGTDTQYF | TGTGCCAGCAGCGCCAGGGGACAGGGGACAGATACGCAGTATTTT
- | TRBJ2-1 | 15 | - | TRBV7-2 | CASSGKAGPYNEQFF | TGTGCCAGCAGCGGGAAAGCGGGCCCATACAATGAGCAGTTCTTC
few | TRBJ2-2 | 16 | - | TRBV30 | CAWSVRLDRIAGELFF | TGTGCCTGGAGCGTTCGACTAGACAGAATTGCCGGGGAGCTGTTTTTT
- | TRBJ2-2 | 16 | TRBD1 | TRBV7-3 | CASSLRGGQSTGELFF | TGTGCCAGCAGCTTAAGAGGGGGCCAAAGTACCGGGGAGCTGTTTTTT
- | TRBJ1-1 | 14 | - | TRBV19 | CASSFGLLNTEAFF | TGTGCCAGTAGTTTCGGACTTTTGAACACTGAAGCTTTCTTT
many | TRBJ1-3 | 15 | - | TRBV12-5 | CASGLSRTVGNTIYF | TGTGCTAGTGGTTTGTCGAGGACAGTTGGAAACACCATATATTTT
many | TRBJ2-7 | 13 | - | TRBV7-2 | CASSSAAGGEQYF | TGTGCCAGCAGCTCCGCTGCCGGGGGCGAGCAGTACTTC
- | TRBJ2-3 | 18 | TRBD2 | TRBV3-1/TRBV3-2 | CASSLGTSGAISTDTQYF | TGTGCCAGCAGCCTGGGGACTAGCGGGGCAATTAGCACAGATACGCAGTATTTT
- | TRBJ2-7 | 15 | TRBD1 | TRBV7-6 | CASSLNTGGTYEQYF | TGTGCCAGCAGCTTAAATACAGGGGGCACCTACGAGCAGTACTTC
- | TRBJ1-5 | 15 | - | TRBV15 | CATSLWVGGDQPQHF | TGTGCCACCTCCCTTTGGGTGGGAGGCGATCAGCCCCAGCATTTT
- | TRBJ1-5 | 16 | TRBD1 | TRBV10-3 | CAISEDSTGAIQPQHF | TGTGCCATCAGTGAGGACTCGACAGGGGCTATTCAGCCCCAGCATTTT
- | TRBJ1-2 | 15 | TRBD1 | TRBV18 | CASSPTGKEAYGYTF | TGTGCCAGCTCACCGACAGGGAAAGAGGCCTATGGCTACACCTTC
- | TRBJ1-1 | 14 | TRBD1 | TRBV5-1 | CASSSGQGNTEAFF | TGCGCCAGCAGCAGTGGACAGGGGAACACTGAAGCTTTCTTT
- | TRBJ1-2 | 15 | TRBD1 | TRBV6-5 | CASSYSVGQGYGYTF | TGTGCCAGCAGTTACTCGGTTGGACAGGGCTATGGCTACACCTTC
- | TRBJ1-4 | 15 | TRBD1 | TRBV29-1 | CSVRSGQGWGEKLFF | TGCAGCGTACGAAGCGGACAGGGATGGGGTGAAAAACTGTTTTTT
- | TRBJ1-2 | 13 | - | TRBV19 | CASRSRGGYGYTF | TGTGCCAGTAGGTCGCGGGGGGGCTATGGCTACACCTTC
- | TRBJ2-1 | 17 | - | TRBV19 | CASNPPSGGHGYNEQFF | TGTGCCAGTAACCCACCCTCCGGGGGGCACGGCTACAATGAGCAGTTCTTC
- | TRBJ1-5 | 15 | - | TRBV6-5 | CASSLMPTRGQPQHF | TGTGCCAGCAGCCTGATGCCTACCAGGGGTCAGCCCCAGCATTTT
- | TRBJ1-2 | 13 | - | TRBV19 | CASTPLGSIGYTF | TGTGCCAGTACCCCCCTGGGCTCAATCGGCTACACCTTC
- | TRBJ1-4 | 15 | TRBD1 | TRBV6-5 | CASRTPGGPNEKLFF | TGTGCCAGCAGAACCCCAGGGGGCCCTAATGAAAAACTGTTTTTT